This TCR beta chain was profiled in a study of beta chain features in type 1 diabetes. Germline CDR1 is SQVTM and CDR2 is ANQGSEA. The CDR3 is made up of 13 amino acids. Trimming removed 6 bases from V and 1 base from J, with 7 bases in between. Note on this clone: Its antigen is still unknown. The sample carries other DNA sequences with the same CDR3.

Study-wide findings and caveats: A moderate, significant TCRB CDR3 shortening appeared in type 1 diabetes across four CD4+ subsets.

The study reverse transcribed the entire isolated RNA, so it sequenced expressed TCRB transcripts. Clones were read by immunoSEQ multiplex PCR, and TCRdb kept only the in-frame ones, dropping some. The sample lists about 640,000 clones, about an eighth occurring once. The specimen was naive CD4+ T cells from blood. The TCR sequence derives from a man between 25 and 39 years old with type 1 diabetes. V usage is TRBV29-1 and J usage is TRBJ2-6, with D possibly being TRBD1 (6 bases). The CDR3 DNA is TGCAGCGTGAGGGGGTCTGGGGCCAACGTCCTGACTTTC. Protein product: CSVRGSGANVLTF.